Below, 28 T cell receptor beta chains from the same sample are listed, as sequenced in a study of monozygotic twins with inflammatory bowel disease. TCRdb re-called the 5' RACE reads and shows each CDR3 protein once, DNA omitted. Recorded for this sample: approximately 400,000 distinct CDR3 sequences. The sample was blood. These receptors were obtained from a human donor with ulcerative colitis or Crohn's disease, or a healthy co-twin of an affected twin (not recorded which).

The genes are TRBV5-4 and TRBJ1-1; TCRdb designates TRBD1, a call that cannot be tested without DNA. This CDR3 comprises 16 residues. CDR1 SGHNT and CDR2 YYREEE come from the germline V gene (reference sequence). CDR3 sequence reads: CASSLATWDRGSEAFF.

The CDR3 sequence is CASSLRTSAPDTQYF. The chain recombines TRBV5-1 with TRBJ2-3; TCRdb names TRBD2, which stays unverified in the absence of DNA. The CDR3 has 15 residues. CDR1 and CDR2 (germline): SGHRS, YFSETQ.

This sequence joins TRBV20-1 and TRBJ2-5; TCRdb designates TRBD2, a call that cannot be tested without DNA. Germline loops: CDR1 DFQATT, CDR2 SNEGSKA (reference sequence). The CDR3 spans 13 residues. CDR3 sequence reads: CSATLTSRETQYF.

The CDR3 protein is CASSLAQGGLSGPQHF. V usage is TRBV7-2 and J usage is TRBJ1-5; the D gene TCRdb calls, TRBD1, cannot be checked with no DNA. Germline loops: CDR1 SGHTA, CDR2 FQGNSA. This CDR3 comprises 16 residues.

The V and J genes are TRBV18 and TRBJ2-2; without DNA, the TCRdb call of TRBD1 cannot be checked. This CDR3 has 16 residues. Germline lookup yields CDR1 KGHSH and CDR2 LQKENI. CDR3 sequence reads: CASSRGTGSNTGELFF.

The V call is TRBV6-5, the J call TRBJ1-6; as DNA is missing, the TRBD1 call by TCRdb cannot be tested. Germline V gives CDR1 MNHEY, CDR2 SVGAGI. The CDR3 consists of 15 residues. Here the CDR3 reads CASSSDRPLISPLHF.

The rearrangement uses TRBV7-2 and TRBJ2-7. This CDR3 comprises 13 residues. Germline V gives CDR1 SGHTA, CDR2 FQGNSA. CDR3 in amino acids: CASSSDGPYEQYF.

V gene TRBV5-1 combines with J gene TRBJ1-3. The CDR3 contains 12 residues. Germline assignment: CDR1 SGHRS and CDR2 YFSETQ. The chain's CDR3 is CASSLADGAIYF. The whole variable domain, filled in from reference TRBV5-1 and TRBJ1-3, reads KAGVTQTPRYLIKTRGQQVTLSCSPISGHRSVSWYQQTPGQGLQFLFEYFSETQRNKGNFPGRFSGRQFSNSRSEMNVSTLELGDSALYLCASSLADGAIYFGEGSWLTVV.

The rearrangement links TRBV6-5 to TRBJ2-7; TCRdb's assignment of TRBD1 cannot be checked, as there is no DNA. Germline loops: CDR1 MNHEY, CDR2 SVGAGI. This CDR3 has 17 amino acids. CDR3 sequence reads: CASSYSMFGQGAYEQYF.

The rearrangement uses TRBV29-1 and TRBJ2-7; as DNA is missing, the TRBD1 call by TCRdb cannot be tested. Germline CDR1 and CDR2: SQVTM and ANQGSEA. The CDR3 contains 15 residues. CDR3 protein: CSVERAGAPPYEQYF.

The CDR3 region is CASSHGADYGYTF. The chain links TRBV5-1 to TRBJ1-2; the TCRdb D gene call, TRBD1, has no DNA to confirm it. CDR1 is SGHRS, CDR2 YFSETQ, per germline. The length of the CDR3 is 13 residues.

The chain combines TRBV12-3 or TRBV12-4 with TRBJ2-3; TCRdb returns TRBD1, unconfirmable since there is no DNA. The CDR3 consists of 16 residues. The CDR3 loop is CASRPPERGPTDTQYF.

The rearrangement links TRBV27 to TRBJ2-3; lacking DNA, the TRBD1 call made by TCRdb goes unchecked. The CDR3 extends over 17 amino acids. Germline CDR1 is MNHEY and CDR2 is SMNVEV (reference sequence). Here the CDR3 reads CASSPSDGTAPTDTQYF.

The CDR3 spells CASTAGQGRGAFF. The J gene is TRBJ1-1, the V gene TRBV12-3 or TRBV12-4; no DNA is available, so the TRBD1 call from TCRdb remains unchecked. This CDR3 has 13 amino acids.

The J gene is TRBJ2-1, the V gene TRBV29-1. Germline lookup yields CDR1 SQVTM and CDR2 ANQGSEA. CDR3 size: 14 residues. The CDR3 here is CSEGSSESYNEQFF.

The chain recombines TRBV5-1 with TRBJ2-7; lacking DNA, the TRBD1 call made by TCRdb goes unchecked. This CDR3 region has 13 residues. CDR1 SGHRS and CDR2 YFSETQ come from the germline V gene. The CDR3 sequence is CASSFPGDYEQYF.

V usage is TRBV6-2 or TRBV6-3 and J usage is TRBJ2-5; TCRdb calls TRBD1, which cannot be checked without DNA. The CDR3 sequence is 14 residues long. CDR1 is MNHEY and CDR2 is SVGEGT in the germline V gene. The CDR3 sequence is CASSNRDYQETQYF.

This CDR3 is CASSRTLTWTYSGNTIYF. This chain connects TRBV12-3 or TRBV12-4 to TRBJ1-3. This CDR3 has 18 amino acids.

The J gene is TRBJ1-1, the V gene TRBV5-5; no DNA is available, so the TRBD1 call from TCRdb remains unchecked. This CDR3 is built from 15 residues. Per the germline V gene, CDR1 is SGHKS and CDR2 is YYEKEE (reference sequence). CDR3: CASSLLGTGRTEAFF.

The rearrangement uses TRBV30 and TRBJ1-5. Germline lookup yields CDR1 GTSNPN and CDR2 SVGIG (reference sequence). The CDR3 is 15 residues long. CDR3 protein: CAWSLETLGNQPQHF.

The V and J genes are TRBV20-1 and TRBJ2-1; TCRdb names TRBD2, which stays unverified in the absence of DNA. The CDR3 extends over 17 amino acids. Germline V lookup: CDR1 DFQATT, CDR2 SNEGSKA (reference sequence). The CDR3 reads CSARTSGGARIYNEQFF.

V is TRBV12-3 or TRBV12-4 and J is TRBJ1-5; lacking DNA, the TRBD1 call made by TCRdb goes unchecked. The CDR3 extends over 13 amino acids. The chain's CDR3 is CASSTGLSQPQHF.

The V call is TRBV5-1, the J call TRBJ1-1; there is no DNA to check the TCRdb D call of TRBD1. Germline CDR1 is SGHRS and CDR2 is YFSETQ. The CDR3 sequence is 14 residues long. The CDR3 region is CASSPGDRGTEAFF.

The genes are TRBV12-3 or TRBV12-4 and TRBJ1-4; TCRdb names TRBD1, which stays unverified in the absence of DNA. CDR3 size: 14 residues. The CDR3 sequence is CASSFAGGGEKLFF.

The CDR3 reads CASSMTGRLNQPQHF. The V call is TRBV19, the J call TRBJ1-5; there is no DNA to check the TCRdb D call of TRBD1. CDR1 is LNHDA, CDR2 SQIVND, per germline (reference sequence). CDR3 size: 15 residues.

The chain uses TRBV5-1 and TRBJ2-7; the D call from TCRdb, TRBD1, cannot be confirmed without DNA. CDR1 is SGHRS, CDR2 YFSETQ, per germline. This CDR3 is built from 15 residues. CDR3 in amino acids: CASGPTTTGGGEQYF.

The V and J genes are TRBV6-2 or TRBV6-3 and TRBJ2-7. This CDR3 spans 12 amino acids. CDR1 is MNHEY and CDR2 is SVGEGT in the germline V gene. CDR3 sequence reads: CASSLSNYEQYF.

The chain is built from TRBV12-3 or TRBV12-4 and TRBJ2-2; TCRdb designates TRBD1, a call that cannot be tested without DNA. The CDR3 covers 14 residues. The CDR3 protein is CASSFQGTIGELFF.